The 15 T cell receptor beta chains reported below all come from one sample, sequenced in a study of cytomegalovirus exposure and HLA in healthy donors. The PCR made use of 60 Vbeta and 13 Jbeta primers. TCRdb's copy holds only in-frame clones and misses some; the assay was immunoSEQ multiplex PCR. This sample has more than 85,000 clones, with under 80% found just once. The specimen sequenced was PBMCs. These TCRs come from a woman aged 18-30 years in good health and CMV-seropositive.

The chain is built from TRBV7-9 and TRBJ2-7, with TRBD2 as a possible D gene (5 bases). CDR3 length equals 14 residues. V lost 5 bases to trimming and J lost 3 bases, with 14 bases between them. Germline V gene lookup returns CDR1 SEHNR and CDR2 FQNEAQ (reference sequence). The CDR3 coding sequence is TGTGCCAGCAGCCCTCTGCGGGCCAGCTACGAGCAGTACTTC. Its translation is CASSPLRASYEQYF.

This clone was recorded only once. The J gene is TRBJ2-5, the V gene TRBV18; D possibly corresponds to TRBD1 (5 bases). Germline loops: CDR1 KGHSH, CDR2 LQKENI. CDR3 length equals 14 residues. Trimming shortened V by 0 bases and J by 1 base, and 6 bases separated the two germline ends. CDR3 loop: CASSPPQGQETQYF. The CDR3 region has the DNA TGTGCCAGCTCACCACCTCAGGGCCAAGAGACCCAGTACTTC.

The rearrangement links TRBV5-1 to TRBJ1-4; D is unresolved. With 1 base removed from V and 7 bases from J, the gap between germline ends came to 14 bases. CDR3 size: 15 residues. Germline CDR1 reads SGHRS; CDR2 reads YFSETQ. The CDR3 DNA is TGCGCCAGCAGCTTGAGCGCCCCAAACGCTGAAAAACTGTTTTTT. Its translation: CASSLSAPNAEKLFF.

The chain joins TRBV7-2 to TRBJ2-7; 10 bases are a match to TRBD2. V dropped 9 bases and J dropped 2; count of bases not matched to a gene: 7. The CDR3 contains 14 residues. Germline CDR1 SGHTA, CDR2 FQGNSA. CDR3 nucleotides: TGTGCCAGTACCCAGACTAGCGGGCCCTACGAGCAGTACTTC. Encoded protein: CASTQTSGPYEQYF.

The chain links TRBV6-5 to TRBJ2-5, with D tentatively TRBD1 (6 bases). Trimming stripped 2 bases from V and 5 bases from J, with 12 bases between. Germline values: CDR1 MNHEY, CDR2 SVGAGI. CDR3 length: 14 residues. The CDR3 loop reads CASSYQDSTETQYF. The CDR3 DNA follows: TGTGCCAGCAGTTACCAGGACAGCACCGAGACCCAGTACTTC.

V usage is TRBV7-8 and J usage is TRBJ2-5; weak D call: TRBD1 (6 bases). This CDR3 is built from 17 residues. Germline-derived CDR1 and CDR2 are SGHVS and FQNEAQ. V lost 4 bases and J lost 5, with 23 bases in between. The CDR3 loop is CASSSWGMGAHGETQYF. Here the CDR3 DNA reads TGTGCCAGCAGCTCCTGGGGGATGGGGGCGCATGGGGAGACCCAGTACTTC.

The CDR3 nucleotides read TGTGCCAGCAAAACAGGGGGAGGTCAGCCCCAGCATTTT. The encoded protein is CASKTGGGQPQHF. The chain joins TRBV6-1 to TRBJ1-5; 8 nucleotides agree with TRBD1. V lost 7 bases, J lost 6 bases, and 5 bases stayed unmatched. The CDR3 contains 13 residues. The germline V gene has CDR1 MNHNS and CDR2 SASEGT.

The chain joins TRBV4-3 to TRBJ1-1, with D unclear. The CDR3 totals 12 residues. Trimming shortened V by 0 bases and J by 8 bases, and 7 bases separated the two germline ends. CDR1 is LGHNA and CDR2 is YSLEER in the germline V gene. CDR3 loop: CASSQDRREAFF. CDR3 sequence (DNA): TGCGCCAGCAGCCAAGATCGGAGAGAAGCTTTCTTT.

In regard to this clone: Distinct nucleotide sequences in the sample also encode this CDR3. The chain couples TRBV18 to TRBJ2-7, with D tentatively TRBD2 (5 bases). Germline V gene data show CDR1 as KGHSH and CDR2 as LQKENI. Trimming took 3 bases from V and 4 from J, leaving 7 bases between them. There are 12 residues in the CDR3. The CDR3: CASSPGGYEQYF. The CDR3 bases are TGTGCCAGCTCACCTGGCGGGTACGAGCAGTACTTC.

The rearrangement uses TRBV7-8 and TRBJ1-2, with TRBD1 matching over 8 bases. With 8 bases clipped from V and 6 bases from J, the junction kept 14 bases outside the gene matches. Germline V CDR1 and CDR2: SGHVS, FQNEAQ. The length of the CDR3 is 15 residues. The CDR3 DNA follows: TGTGCCAGCCGAGAGCGGCGGACAGGGCGGGATGGCTACACCTTC. Translation: CASRERRTGRDGYTF.

The V and J genes are TRBV29-1 and TRBJ1-2, with 7 bases matching TRBD1. J was trimmed by 4 bases and V by 1 base; bases with no gene match: 3. Germline assignment: CDR1 SQVTM and CDR2 ANQGSEA. The CDR3 runs 13 residues. The CDR3 region has the DNA TGCAGCGTTGAAGTTACAGGGGCCTATGGCTACACCTTC. It is translated as CSVEVTGAYGYTF.

J is TRBJ2-1 and V is TRBV4-1, with unresolved D. This CDR3 comprises 14 residues. Trimming pared 1 base from V and 6 bases from J, leaving 10 bases between. CDR1 is MGHRA and CDR2 is YSYEKL in the germline V gene. The CDR3 here is CASSQGIVFNEQFF. In DNA form, the CDR3 reads TGCGCCAGCAGCCAAGGTATTGTCTTCAATGAGCAGTTCTTC.

The V gene is TRBV6-5, the J gene TRBJ1-1; possible D gene TRBD1, 6 bases. V lost 4 bases, J lost 2 bases, and 11 bases lay in between. This CDR3 region has 14 residues. Germline V lookup: CDR1 MNHEY, CDR2 SVGAGI. The CDR3 bases are TGTGCCAGCAGTTGGGACACTTCAAACACTGAAGCTTTCTTT. This codes for CASSWDTSNTEAFF.

This clone was detected a few times. The chain carries TRBV10-2 and TRBJ2-5; 8 bases match TRBD2. The CDR3 extends over 14 amino acids. After removal of 6 bases from V and 2 bases from J, the junction contained 5 bases not matched to a gene. Germline V gene data show CDR1 as WSHSY and CDR2 as SAAADI. CDR3 region: CASRSGSGQETQYF. The CDR3 bases are TGCGCCAGCAGGAGCGGGAGTGGGCAAGAGACCCAGTACTTC.

The gene calls are TRBV7-8 and TRBJ1-2, with 8 positions matching TRBD1. The length of the CDR3 is 16 residues. The V and J ends lost 4 bases and 6 bases, in that order; junction bases with no gene match: 13. From germline, CDR1 is SGHVS and CDR2 FQNEAQ. CDR3 nucleotide sequence: TGTGCCAGCAGCTCATTTTATGGACAGGGAACGGATGGCTACACCTTC. It codes for CASSSFYGQGTDGYTF. The full variable domain, completed using reference TRBV7-8 and TRBJ1-2, is GAGVSQSPRYKVAKRGQDVALRCDPISGHVSLFWYQQALGQGPEFLTYFQNEAQLDKSGLPSDRFFAERPEGSVSTLKIQRTQQEDSAVYLCASSSFYGQGTDGYTFGSGTRLTVV.